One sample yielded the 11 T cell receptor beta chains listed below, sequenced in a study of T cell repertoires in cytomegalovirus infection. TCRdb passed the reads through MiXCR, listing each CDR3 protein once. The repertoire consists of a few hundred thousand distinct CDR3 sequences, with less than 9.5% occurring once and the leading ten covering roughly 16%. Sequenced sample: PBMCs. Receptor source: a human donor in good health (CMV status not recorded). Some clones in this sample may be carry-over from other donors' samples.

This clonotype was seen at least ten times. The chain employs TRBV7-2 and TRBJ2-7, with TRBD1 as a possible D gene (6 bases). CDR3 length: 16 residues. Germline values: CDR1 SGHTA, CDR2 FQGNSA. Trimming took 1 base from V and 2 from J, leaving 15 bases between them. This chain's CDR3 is CASSLEFMTGAYEQYF. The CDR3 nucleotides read TGTGCCAGCAGCTTAGAGTTCATGACAGGAGCCTACGAGCAGTACTTC. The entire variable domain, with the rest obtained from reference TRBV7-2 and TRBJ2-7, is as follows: GAGVSQSPSNKVTEKGKDVELRCDPISGHTALYWYRQSLGQGLEFLIYFQGNSAPDKSGLPSDRFSAERTGGSVSTLTIQRTQQEDSAVYLCASSLEFMTGAYEQYFGPGTRLTVT.

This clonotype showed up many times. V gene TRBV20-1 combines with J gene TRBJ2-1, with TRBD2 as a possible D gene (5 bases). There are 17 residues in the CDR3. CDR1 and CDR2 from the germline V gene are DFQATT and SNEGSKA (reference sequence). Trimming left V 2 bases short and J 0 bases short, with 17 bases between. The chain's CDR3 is CSARPTLDSSSYNEQFF. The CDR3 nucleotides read TGCAGTGCTAGACCCACCTTGGACTCAAGCTCCTACAATGAGCAGTTCTTC.

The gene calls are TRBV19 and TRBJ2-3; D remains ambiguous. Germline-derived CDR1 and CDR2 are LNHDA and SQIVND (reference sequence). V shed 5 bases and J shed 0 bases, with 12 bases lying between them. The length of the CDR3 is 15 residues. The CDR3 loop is CASSPSKPSTDTQYF. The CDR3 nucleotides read TGTGCCAGTAGTCCATCCAAGCCTAGCACAGATACGCAGTATTTT.

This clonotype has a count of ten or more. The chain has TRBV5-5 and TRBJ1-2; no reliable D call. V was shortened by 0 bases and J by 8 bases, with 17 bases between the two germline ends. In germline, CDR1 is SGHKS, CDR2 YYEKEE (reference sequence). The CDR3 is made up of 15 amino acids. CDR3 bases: TGTGCCAGCAGCTTGGCCGTGATTGCCTCTCTAGGCTACACCTTC. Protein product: CASSLAVIASLGYTF.

CDR3 sequence (DNA): TGTGCCAGCAGTTACGCCCGCGGGCCAACGAATGAGCAGTTCTTC. Encoded protein: CASSYARGPTNEQFF. The rearrangement uses TRBV6-2 or TRBV6-3 and TRBJ2-1, with a possible D match to TRBD2 (5 bases). Trimming took 2 bases from V and 7 from J, leaving 15 bases between them. CDR3 length: 15 amino acids. The germline gives CDR1 MNHEY, CDR2 SVGEGT.

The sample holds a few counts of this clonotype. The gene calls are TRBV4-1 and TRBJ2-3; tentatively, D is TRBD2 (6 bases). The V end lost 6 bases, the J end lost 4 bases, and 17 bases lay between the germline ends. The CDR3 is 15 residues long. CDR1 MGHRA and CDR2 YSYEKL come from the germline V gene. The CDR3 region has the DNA TGCGCCAGCAGACCCGGGACTGCGAACGCAGATACGCAGTATTTT. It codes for CASRPGTANADTQYF.

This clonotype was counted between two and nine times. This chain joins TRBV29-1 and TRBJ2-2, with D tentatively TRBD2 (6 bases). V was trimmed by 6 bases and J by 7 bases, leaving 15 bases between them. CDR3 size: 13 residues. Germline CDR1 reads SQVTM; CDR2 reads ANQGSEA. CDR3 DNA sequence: TGCAGCGTCCGAGGCGGGAAGGGCGGGGAGCTGTTTTTT. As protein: CSVRGGKGGELFF.

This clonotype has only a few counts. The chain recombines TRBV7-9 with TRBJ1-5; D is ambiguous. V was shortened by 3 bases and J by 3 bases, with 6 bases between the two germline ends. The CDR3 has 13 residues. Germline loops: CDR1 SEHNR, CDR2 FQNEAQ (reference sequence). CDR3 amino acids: CASSFPDNQPQHF. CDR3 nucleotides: TGTGCCAGCAGCTTCCCAGACAATCAGCCCCAGCATTTT.

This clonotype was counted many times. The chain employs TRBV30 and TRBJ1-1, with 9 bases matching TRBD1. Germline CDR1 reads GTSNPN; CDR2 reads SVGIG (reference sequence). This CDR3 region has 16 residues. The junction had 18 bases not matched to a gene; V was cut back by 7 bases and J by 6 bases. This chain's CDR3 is CAYFFLKSTGGPEAFF. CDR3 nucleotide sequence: TGTGCCTACTTTTTTTTGAAATCAACAGGGGGCCCTGAAGCTTTCTTT.

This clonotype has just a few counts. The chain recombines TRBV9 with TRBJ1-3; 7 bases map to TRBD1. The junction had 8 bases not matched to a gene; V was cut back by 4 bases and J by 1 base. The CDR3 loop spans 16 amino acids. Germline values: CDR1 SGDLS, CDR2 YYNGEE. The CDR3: CASSPRQGGSGNTIYF. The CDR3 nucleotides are TGTGCCAGCAGCCCACGACAGGGAGGTTCTGGAAACACCATATATTTT.

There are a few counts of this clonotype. The CDR3 region has the DNA TGTGCCAGCAGCTTGAAACCAGGGCAACCCAAGAAGAAGGACGAGCAGTACTTC. Its protein product is CASSLKPGQPKKKDEQYF. V and J are TRBV5-6 and TRBJ2-7, with D perhaps TRBD1 (5 bases). Germline loops: CDR1 SGHDT, CDR2 YYEEEE. Trimming pared 1 base from V and 5 bases from J, leaving 25 bases between. The CDR3 runs to 18 residues. The complete variable domain, with remaining parts taken from reference TRBV5-6 and TRBJ2-7, reads DAGVTQSPTHLIKTRGQQVTLRCSPKSGHDTVSWYQQALGQGPQFIFQYYEEEERQRGNFPDRFSGHQFPNYSSELNVNALLLGDSALYLCASSLKPGQPKKKDEQYFGPGTRLTVT.